The following is a T cell receptor (beta chain) sequence with its context. These data originate in a study of blood T cell repertoires in COVID-19. The germline V and J ends were trimmed by 1 base and 2 bases, with 12 bases remaining between them. Per the germline V gene, CDR1 is SNHLY and CDR2 is FYNNEI. The CDR3 consists of 15 residues. Profiling relied on immunoSEQ multiplex PCR, and the TCRdb table lists in-frame clones only, not all of them. The profile shows about 320,000 clones, about 85% of them singletons. This TCR was sampled from a woman aged 30 to 39 who had been exposed to COVID-19. Specimen: PBMCs or T cells enriched from blood (not recorded which). The chain couples TRBV2 to TRBJ2-7, with a tentative D call TRBD2 (6 bases). The CDR3 sequence is CASSEGGLGTYEQYF. CDR3 coding DNA: TGTGCCAGCAGTGAAGGGGGACTGGGGACCTACGAGCAGTACTTC.